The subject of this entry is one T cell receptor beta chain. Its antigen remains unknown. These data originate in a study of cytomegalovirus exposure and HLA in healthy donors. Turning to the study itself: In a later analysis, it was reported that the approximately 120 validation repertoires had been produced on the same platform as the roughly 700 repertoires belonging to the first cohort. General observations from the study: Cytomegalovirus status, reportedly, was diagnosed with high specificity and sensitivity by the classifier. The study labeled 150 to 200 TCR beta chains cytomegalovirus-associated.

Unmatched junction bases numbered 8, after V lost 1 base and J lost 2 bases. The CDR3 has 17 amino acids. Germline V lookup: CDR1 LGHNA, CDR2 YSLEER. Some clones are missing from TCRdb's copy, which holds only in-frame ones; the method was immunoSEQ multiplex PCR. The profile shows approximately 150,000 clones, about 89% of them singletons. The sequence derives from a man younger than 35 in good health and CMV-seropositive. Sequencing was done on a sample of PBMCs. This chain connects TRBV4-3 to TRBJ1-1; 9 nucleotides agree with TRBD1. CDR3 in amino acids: CASSQVGQGLKNTEAFF. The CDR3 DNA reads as TGCGCCAGCAGCCAAGTAGGACAGGGGTTAAAAAACACTGAAGCTTTCTTT.